These 29 T cell receptor beta chains were sequenced from one sample in a study of OX40 agonist ivuxolimab in advanced cancers. Clones were sequenced by immunoSEQ multiplex PCR, and TCRdb holds only the in-frame ones, with some missing. The sample lists 42,000 or so clones, 82% occurring once. Sequenced material: CD4+ or CD8+ T cells sorted from blood, taken in a trial of the OX40 agonist ivuxolimab. These receptors came from an adult with an advanced solid tumor such as melanoma, head and neck, liver or kidney cancer.

The rearrangement uses TRBV7-6 and TRBJ2-6, with D possibly being TRBD1 or TRBD2 (5 bases each). The V end lost 5 bases, the J end lost 0 bases, and 17 bases lay between the germline ends. The V gene's germline CDR1 is SGHVS and CDR2 FNYEAQ. CDR3 length equals 18 residues. The CDR3 DNA reads TGTGCCAGCAGCCCAGCCCCGGGGCTCTCCTCTGGGGCCAACGTCCTGACTTTC. It codes for CASSPAPGLSSGANVLTF.

CDR3 in DNA: TGTGCCAGCAGCCTGGGACTAGCGGGTAGGGCGGGAGAGACCCAGTACTTC. Translated: CASSLGLAGRAGETQYF. The chain joins TRBV5-6 to TRBJ2-5, with 12 positions matching TRBD2. The CDR3 has 17 residues. Germline V gene data show CDR1 as SGHDT and CDR2 as YYEEEE. Germline trimming cut 4 bases from V and 4 bases from J; bases unmatched to any gene: 11. Full variable domain (remainder filled in from reference TRBV5-6 and TRBJ2-5): DAGVTQSPTHLIKTRGQQVTLRCSPKSGHDTVSWYQQALGQGPQFIFQYYEEEERQRGNFPDRFSGHQFPNYSSELNVNALLLGDSALYLCASSLGLAGRAGETQYFGPGTRLLVL.

This chain links TRBV25-1 with TRBJ1-5; a possible D gene is TRBD1 (6 bases). This CDR3 spans 15 amino acids. Germline V gene lookup returns CDR1 MGHDK and CDR2 SYGVNS. V lost 3 bases, J lost 3 bases, and 12 bases lay in between. Here the CDR3 reads CASSETGHTNQPQHF. CDR3 nucleotides: TGTGCCAGCAGTGAGACAGGACATACCAATCAGCCCCAGCATTTT.

V usage is TRBV29-1 and J usage is TRBJ1-4; the D gene is possibly TRBD1 (5 bases). The CDR3 is 13 residues long. V was pared by 7 bases and J by 2 bases, with 11 bases between. Germline V gene sequence: CDR1 SQVTM, CDR2 ANQGSEA. In nucleotides, the CDR3 is TGCAGCGCCCGCCAGGGCACTAATGAAAAACTGTTTTTT. Its protein product is CSARQGTNEKLFF.

The rearrangement joins TRBV7-6 to TRBJ1-1; D is uncertain. CDR1 and CDR2 from the germline V gene are SGHVS and FNYEAQ. The CDR3 has 12 residues. V was shortened by 2 bases and J by 5 bases, with 6 bases between the two germline ends. CDR3 sequence (DNA): TGTGCCAGCAGCTTACTAGGGACTGAAGCTTTCTTT. Amino acid sequence: CASSLLGTEAFF.

CDR3 sequence (DNA): TGTGCCAGCTCACCACGGAACGAGGGGAGCGAAGCTTTCTTT. It codes for CASSPRNEGSEAFF. The chain combines TRBV18 with TRBJ1-1; D may be TRBD1 (5 bases). V lost 1 base and J 8 bases, leaving 14 bases between the germline ends. Germline values: CDR1 KGHSH, CDR2 LQKENI. This CDR3 comprises 14 residues.

The chain couples TRBV11-1 to TRBJ1-1, with no clear D. The germline V gene encodes CDR1 SGHAT and CDR2 FQDESV (reference sequence). The V gene lost 4 bases and the J gene lost 6 bases, with 9 bases spanning the gap. This CDR3 comprises 12 residues. The CDR3 protein is CASSSYEAEAFF. CDR3 DNA sequence: TGTGCCAGCAGCTCCTATGAGGCTGAAGCTTTCTTT.

This chain connects TRBV28 to TRBJ2-7; 12 positions agree with TRBD2. CDR3 length: 15 residues. Trimming took 5 bases from V and 4 from J; bases not matched to a gene: 6. From germline, CDR1 is MDHEN and CDR2 SYDVKM. The chain's CDR3 is CASSRTSGMLYEQYF. The DNA for the CDR3 is TGTGCCAGCAGTCGGACTAGCGGGATGCTTTACGAGCAGTACTTC.

The rearrangement links TRBV14 to TRBJ2-7, with TRBD1 matching 7 bases. V dropped 3 bases and J dropped 0; count of bases not matched to a gene: 14. Germline lookup yields CDR1 SGHDN and CDR2 FVKESK. The CDR3 is 18 amino acids. The CDR3 loop is CASSHLGAGGRSSYEQYF. The CDR3 nucleotides are TGTGCCAGCAGCCATCTCGGGGCAGGGGGTCGTAGCTCCTACGAGCAGTACTTC. Drawing the rest from reference TRBV14 and TRBJ2-7, the complete variable domain is EAGVTQFPSHSVIEKGQTVTLRCDPISGHDNLYWYRRVMGKEIKFLLHFVKESKQDESGMPNNRFLAERTGGTYSTLKVQPAELEDSGVYFCASSHLGAGGRSSYEQYFGPGTRLTVT.

The CDR3 DNA reads TGTGCCAGCAGGCTCGTCCAGGGGGCGGGCGGCTACACCTTC. Translated: CASRLVQGAGGYTF. The chain has TRBV28 and TRBJ1-2; TRBD1 agrees at 8 bases. The CDR3 contains 14 residues. Germline CDR1 reads MDHEN; CDR2 reads SYDVKM. After removal of 6 bases from V and 8 bases from J, the junction contained 11 bases not matched to a gene.

This sequence joins TRBV30 and TRBJ2-7; D may be TRBD1 or TRBD2 (5 bases each). Trimming shortened V by 4 bases and J by 6 bases, and 19 bases separated the two germline ends. Germline lookup yields CDR1 GTSNPN and CDR2 SVGIG (reference sequence). This CDR3 comprises 14 residues. The CDR3 sequence: CAWTPGGTAGEQYF. In nucleotides, the CDR3 is TGTGCCTGGACCCCCGGTGGGACGGCCGGCGAGCAGTACTTC.

The V and J genes are TRBV5-1 and TRBJ2-3; 8 bases map to TRBD2. Germline V lookup: CDR1 SGHRS, CDR2 YFSETQ. V shed 4 bases, J shed 2 bases, and the junction held 6 bases outside the gene matches. CDR3 size: 15 residues. For the CDR3, the DNA is TGCGCCAGCAGCGGTTTAGCGGGACCCACAGATACGCAGTATTTT. Residues: CASSGLAGPTDTQYF.

Here the CDR3 DNA reads TGTGCCAGTAGTGTCTCGGGGGGAGAGACCCAGTACTTC. Its protein product is CASSVSGGETQYF. The chain is built from TRBV19 and TRBJ2-5, with 7 bases aligning to TRBD2. Germline CDR1 LNHDA, CDR2 SQIVND (reference sequence). V lost 5 bases, J lost 4 bases, and 4 bases stayed unmatched. This CDR3 region has 13 residues. Full variable domain (rest looked up from reference TRBV19 and TRBJ2-5): DGGITQSPKYLFRKEGQNVTLSCEQNLNHDAMYWYRQDPGQGLRLIYYSQIVNDFQKGDIAEGYSVSREKKESFPLTVTSAQKNPTAFYLCASSVSGGETQYFGPGTRLLVL.

J is TRBJ2-1 and V is TRBV29-1; D possibly matches TRBD1 or TRBD2 (5 bases each). Germline CDR1 and CDR2: SQVTM and ANQGSEA. The V end lost 4 bases, the J end lost 6 bases, and 10 bases lay between the germline ends. This CDR3 contains 12 residues. CDR3 DNA sequence: TGCAGCGTTGGAGGGGCGTTCAATGAGCAGTTCTTC. Translating gives CSVGGAFNEQFF.

V gene TRBV9 combines with J gene TRBJ1-3; possible D gene TRBD1, 6 bases. Germline values: CDR1 SGDLS, CDR2 YYNGEE. CDR3 length: 14 amino acids. V was pared by 7 bases and J by 0 bases, with 11 bases between. CDR3 sequence: CASGRQVSGNTIYF. The CDR3 nucleotides are TGTGCCAGCGGAAGACAGGTCTCTGGAAACACCATATATTTT.

This sequence joins TRBV5-1 and TRBJ2-7, with D perhaps matching TRBD2 (6 bases). In germline, CDR1 is SGHRS, CDR2 YFSETQ. Deletions cut 3 bases from V and 3 bases from J, with 10 bases between. The CDR3 runs 13 residues. DNA of the CDR3: TGCGCCAGCAGCTGGCCCGGGGGCTACGAGCAGTACTTC. Protein: CASSWPGGYEQYF. Full variable domain (missing parts from reference TRBV5-1 and TRBJ2-7): KAGVTQTPRYLIKTRGQQVTLSCSPISGHRSVSWYQQTPGQGLQFLFEYFSETQRNKGNFPGRFSGRQFSNSRSEMNVSTLELGDSALYLCASSWPGGYEQYFGPGTRLTVT.

V is TRBV7-9 and J is TRBJ2-6; no clear D gene. The CDR3 sequence is 14 residues long. V was clipped by 5 bases and J by 2 bases, with 7 bases between them. Germline CDR1 and CDR2: SEHNR and FQNEAQ (reference sequence). CDR3 protein: CASSQVAGANVLTF. CDR3 DNA: TGTGCCAGCAGCCAAGTGGCTGGGGCCAACGTCCTGACTTTC.

This chain connects TRBV4-3 to TRBJ1-2; a weak D match, TRBD1 (5 bases). The V gene lost 2 bases and the J gene lost 2 bases, with 18 bases spanning the gap. CDR3 length: 17 amino acids. Germline-derived CDR1 and CDR2 are LGHNA and YSLEER. In DNA form, the CDR3 reads TGCGCCAGCAGCCAACAGTGGGACTTTGGGGACAACTATGGCTACACCTTC. Its protein is CASSQQWDFGDNYGYTF.

The chain recombines TRBV29-1 with TRBJ2-7, with 7 bases lining up with TRBD1. This CDR3 has 12 residues. With V trimmed by 7 bases and J by 3 bases, 6 bases remained unmatched. Germline CDR1 is SQVTM and CDR2 is ANQGSEA. Here the CDR3 DNA reads TGCAGCGCAATCGACAGGGTCTACGAGCAGTACTTC. Protein: CSAIDRVYEQYF.

This clone was detected a few times. V is TRBV2 and J is TRBJ2-5, with a tentative D call TRBD1 (5 bases). Germline loops: CDR1 SNHLY, CDR2 FYNNEI. V lost 5 bases to trimming and J lost 5 bases, with 12 bases between them. The CDR3 has 13 residues. As DNA, the CDR3 is TGTGCCAGCAGTTTCAAGTCAGGGGAGACCCAGTACTTC. It yields the protein CASSFKSGETQYF.

As DNA, the CDR3 is TGTGCCAGTAGTCCACGGGGAGCGCTTAGCACAGATACGCAGTATTTT. This sequence encodes CASSPRGALSTDTQYF. The chain recombines TRBV19 with TRBJ2-3; tentatively, D is TRBD2 (5 bases). The CDR3 length is 16 residues. Per the germline V gene, CDR1 is LNHDA and CDR2 is SQIVND (reference sequence). Trimming removed 5 bases from V and 0 bases from J, with 15 bases in between.

In this sample, this clone turned up once. V gene TRBV10-3 combines with J gene TRBJ2-3; 7 bases fit TRBD2. The ends lost 6 bases at V and 3 bases at J; junction bases unmatched: 6. The CDR3 extends over 14 amino acids. Germline V gene sequence: CDR1 ENHRY, CDR2 SYGVKD. CDR3 in DNA: TGTGCCATCAGGGATGGGGGGGGTACAGATACGCAGTATTTT. Its translation: CAIRDGGGTDTQYF.

The V call is TRBV9, the J call TRBJ2-1; D call uncertain. Germline lookup yields CDR1 SGDLS and CDR2 YYNGEE. The CDR3 is 15 amino acids. The V end was cut by 1 base, the J end by 9 bases, with 17 bases between. As DNA, the CDR3 is TGTGCCAGCAGCGTATCAGGATCCCCTTTAGGTGAGCAGTTCTTC. Amino acid sequence: CASSVSGSPLGEQFF.

The V gene is TRBV6-6, the J gene TRBJ1-4, with D tentatively TRBD1 (5 bases). V dropped 2 bases and J dropped 7 bases, with 11 bases sitting between them. Germline CDR1 reads MNHNY; CDR2 reads SVGAGI (reference sequence). This CDR3 spans 14 amino acids. The CDR3 bases are TGTGCCAGCAGTTACCGGGGCACTGGTGAAAAACTGTTTTTT. Amino acids: CASSYRGTGEKLFF.

This chain uses TRBV5-4 with TRBJ1-4; TRBD1 matches 10 bases. CDR1 is SGHNT and CDR2 is YYREEE in the germline V gene (reference sequence). With V trimmed by 8 bases and J by 6 bases, 4 bases remained unmatched. This CDR3 comprises 13 residues. CDR3 sequence (DNA): TGTGCCAGTTCCGGGACAGGGGATGAAAAACTGTTTTTT. This sequence encodes CASSGTGDEKLFF.

The gene calls are TRBV9 and TRBJ2-7; possibly TRBD1 for D (5 bases). Germline V gene lookup returns CDR1 SGDLS and CDR2 YYNGEE. The CDR3 runs to 17 residues. V was trimmed by 0 bases and J by 2 bases, leaving 18 bases between them. CDR3 bases: TGTGCCAGCAGCGTAGGGCGCGACAGCCCAGAAACCTACGAGCAGTACTTC. Its translation: CASSVGRDSPETYEQYF. Full variable domain (missing parts from reference TRBV9 and TRBJ2-7): DSGVTQTPKHLITATGQRVTLRCSPRSGDLSVYWYQQSLDQGLQFLIQYYNGEERAKGNILERFSAQQFPDLHSELNLSSLELGDSALYFCASSVGRDSPETYEQYFGPGTRLTVT.

V is TRBV4-1 and J is TRBJ2-7; 7 positions match TRBD2. CDR3 length equals 14 residues. From germline, CDR1 is MGHRA and CDR2 YSYEKL. J was trimmed by 3 bases and V by 0 bases; bases with no gene match: 2. CDR3 protein: CASSQDRDYYEQYF. CDR3 DNA: TGCGCCAGCAGCCAAGACCGGGACTACTACGAGCAGTACTTC.

The chain is built from TRBV7-9 and TRBJ2-3; 13 nucleotides match TRBD2. Per germline, CDR1 SEHNR and CDR2 FQNEAQ (reference sequence). This CDR3 is built from 16 residues. Losses at the gene ends were 5 bases for V and 4 bases for J; bases not matched to a gene: 6. Here the CDR3 reads CASSRTSGSPADTQYF. The CDR3, as DNA: TGTGCCAGCAGCCGGACTAGCGGGAGTCCCGCAGATACGCAGTATTTT.

CDR3 amino acids: CASSFPENYGYTF. DNA for the CDR3: TGTGCCAGCAGTTTCCCAGAGAACTATGGCTACACCTTC. The chain employs TRBV28 and TRBJ1-2; D gene uncertain. V lost 3 bases and J 2 bases, leaving 7 bases between the germline ends. Per the germline V gene, CDR1 is MDHEN and CDR2 is SYDVKM. The CDR3 contains 13 residues.